The clone carrying this T cell receptor beta chain was seen more than once but under ten times. Its antigen is not identified. This entry comes from a study of blood T cells in healthy people across ages. Overall study results and limits: Older age went with lower TCR beta diversity per million T cells, in a roughly linear way.

The CDR3 extends over 15 amino acids. J lost 8 bases, V lost 2 bases, and 6 bases had no gene match. CDR1 is GTSNPN, CDR2 SVGIG, per germline (reference sequence). It was with a sample-barcoded 5' primer and a J-beta primer mix that a second PCR of about 6 to 12 cycles was run. Using its own MiXCR run on the 5' RACE reads, TCRdb lists one record per CDR3 protein. Of 550,000 to 700,000 distinct CDR3 sequences listed, 25% to 30% are singletons. The V gene is TRBV30, the J gene TRBJ1-6, with 10 bases identical to TRBD1. The source is a woman between 65 and 79 years old in good health. Sample: blood. The CDR3 loop is CAWSPAGTGDSPLHF. The CDR3 DNA sequence: TGTGCCTGGAGTCCAGCCGGGACAGGGGATTCACCCCTCCACTTT.